The sample holds a few counts of the clone carrying this TCR beta chain. The authors extracted at least 6 micrograms of total RNA per sample. This entry is derived from a study of blood T cells in healthy people across ages. Turning to the study itself: There was about one barcoded beta molecule captured by template switching per two T cells.

Germline V CDR1 and CDR2: SGHVS, FNYEAQ. This CDR3 is 15 amino acids long. V shed 5 bases, J shed 4 bases, and the junction held 8 bases outside the gene matches. A J-beta primer mix and a sample-barcoded 5' primer were used in a second PCR of about 6 to 12 cycles. Each cDNA molecule, via a template-switch adaptor with 12 random nucleotides, was tagged. TCRdb called the 5' RACE reads again in MiXCR, with one record for every CDR3 protein. Counted here are around 1,800,000 distinct CDR3 sequences, around 40% occurring once; the ten biggest clones make up 20% to 25%. The chain has TRBV7-6 and TRBJ1-2; the match to TRBD1 covers 9 bases. What was sequenced was blood. This clonotype was sampled from a human donor in good health. CDR3 in amino acids: CASSAGQGAVYGYTF. DNA of the CDR3: TGTGCCAGCAGCGCGGGACAGGGCGCGGTCTATGGCTACACCTTC.